The clone carrying this TCR beta chain was found many times. This record comes from a study of T cells in Graves' hyperthyroidism and ophthalmopathy. Researchers took RNA transcripts and amplified the TCR beta CDR3 regions from them. TCR CDR3 underwent first-round RT-PCR with the HTBI primer set. TCRdb processed the multiplex PCR reads anew with MiXCR; each CDR3 protein has one entry. The table has approximately 720,000 distinct CDR3 sequences, roughly a sixth seen once. V lost 0 bases and J 0 bases, leaving 8 bases between the germline ends. CDR3 length: 14 residues. CDR1 and CDR2 (germline): GTSNPN, SVGIG (reference sequence).

This chain links TRBV30 with TRBJ1-1; TRBD1 is a possible D gene (5 bases). The TCR comes from a woman between 45 and 65 years old with Graves' hyperthyroidism that later progressed to Graves' ophthalmopathy. Sequencing used blood. CDR3 sequence (DNA): TGTGCCTGGAGTGTAAGGGGTATGAACACTGAAGCTTTCTTT. Translating gives CAWSVRGMNTEAFF.